This TCR beta chain stems from a study of T cells in Graves' hyperthyroidism and ophthalmopathy. Amplification of TCR beta CDR3 regions was performed using RNA transcripts as template. Carried out on the TCR CDR3, a first-round RT-PCR used the HTBI primer set. TCRdb processed the multiplex PCR reads anew with MiXCR; each CDR3 protein has one entry. The top ten hold around 9.3% of the sample, which has roughly 840,000 distinct CDR3 sequences, about 38% seen once. This clonotype has a count of ten or more. The authors obtained PBMCs from 10 ml of fresh peripheral blood. V lost 0 bases to trimming and J lost 10 bases, with 14 bases between them. The CDR3 spans 15 residues. CDR1 and CDR2 (germline): SGDLS, YYNGEE.

The source is a man aged 18 to 35 with Graves' hyperthyroidism. The gene calls are TRBV9 and TRBJ1-6, with D possibly TRBD1 on 6 matching bases. Specimen: blood. The CDR3 protein is CASSVEGGARSPLHF. The CDR3 bases are TGTGCCAGCAGCGTAGAAGGGGGGGCGCGATCACCCCTCCACTTT.